This TCR beta chain was captured by sequencing in a study of beta chain features in type 1 diabetes. Expressed TCRB transcripts were sequenced because the entire RNA isolate underwent reverse transcription. Assay: immunoSEQ multiplex PCR; the TCRdb copy retains only in-frame clones and omits some. The sample shows 500,000 to 650,000 clones, under 15% of them seen only once. Note on this clone: Its antigen is undetermined.

Germline loops: CDR1 SGHTA, CDR2 FQGNSA. This CDR3 spans 17 amino acids. V lost 5 bases, J lost 0 bases, and 14 bases lay in between. Study-level results: Across all four CD4+ subsets, people with type 1 diabetes showed modestly shorter TCRB CDR3s. The similarity of naive, central memory and Treg TCRB repertoires appeared greater among patients than among healthy donors.

Sequencing was carried out using naive CD4+ T cells from blood. The V and J genes are TRBV7-2 and TRBJ1-6; D is possibly TRBD1 (6 bases). The TCR was taken from a man aged 30 to 45 with type 1 diabetes. The CDR3 bases are TGTGCCAGCAGCCCGGGGGGGCAGAGCTCCTATAATTCACCCCTCCACTTT. This gives the protein CASSPGGQSSYNSPLHF.